These 18 T cell receptor beta chains share one sample of origin, sequenced in a study of T cell responses to AZD1222 COVID-19 vaccine. The data were produced by immunoSEQ multiplex PCR, yet TCRdb's version contains in-frame clones alone and is incomplete. The table records 90,000 to 120,000 clones, 90% to 95% of them present only once. The sample was peripheral blood, taken on day 0 of AZD1222 vaccination. The receptors derive from an adult in good health.

The chain links TRBV28 to TRBJ2-7; D could derive from TRBD1 or TRBD2 (5 bases each). Germline CDR1 MDHEN, CDR2 SYDVKM. V gave up 3 bases and J gave up 3 bases, with 9 bases separating them. The CDR3 is made up of 13 amino acids. The CDR3: CASSFVGRYEQYF. The CDR3 DNA reads as TGTGCCAGCAGTTTTGTGGGACGCTACGAGCAGTACTTC.

This clone was picked up one time. DNA of the CDR3: TGCGCCAGCAGCTTGGTGTCGGATTCACCCCTCCACTTT. Amino acids: CASSLVSDSPLHF. The gene calls are TRBV5-1 and TRBJ1-6; D unclear. The CDR3 is 13 residues long. Trimming removed 0 bases at V and 8 bases at J, with 6 bases between. Germline CDR1 is SGHRS and CDR2 is YFSETQ.

The V and J genes are TRBV6-1 and TRBJ1-2; 10 bases line up with TRBD1. Germline V gene sequence: CDR1 MNHNS, CDR2 SASEGT. The CDR3 totals 14 residues. V was pared by 3 bases and J by 5 bases, with 3 bases of the junction left unmatched. The CDR3 nucleotides read TGTGCCAGCAGTGACGGACAGGGGGTATATGGCTACACCTTC. It specifies CASSDGQGVYGYTF.

V usage is TRBV6-1 and J usage is TRBJ2-1, with a tentative D call TRBD1 (5 bases). V gave up 2 bases and J gave up 13 bases, with 18 bases separating them. The germline V gene has CDR1 MNHNS and CDR2 SASEGT. There are 14 residues in the CDR3. CDR3 region: CASSEFSPDTNQFF. Here the CDR3 DNA reads TGTGCCAGCAGTGAATTTAGTCCGGACACCAACCAGTTCTTC.

This clone was counted once. The chain links TRBV19 to TRBJ1-2; tentatively, D is TRBD1 (5 bases). The V gene lost 5 bases and the J gene lost 4 bases, with 17 bases spanning the gap. The CDR3 is 15 residues long. Germline V gene sequence: CDR1 LNHDA, CDR2 SQIVND (reference sequence). The CDR3 DNA follows: TGTGCCAGTAGTCCGCTTAAGGGGTCGGGCTATGGCTACACCTTC. This encodes CASSPLKGSGYGYTF.

The V call is TRBV7-3, the J call TRBJ1-6; 7 nucleotides line up with TRBD1. Germline trimming cut 5 bases from V and 5 bases from J; bases unmatched to any gene: 6. This CDR3 contains 15 residues. Germline V CDR1 and CDR2: SGHTA, FQGTGA. The chain's CDR3 is CASSPQGGDNSPLHF. Here the CDR3 DNA reads TGTGCCAGCAGCCCCCAGGGGGGGGATAATTCACCCCTCCACTTT.

V usage is TRBV7-3 and J usage is TRBJ2-1, with TRBD1 identical over 7 bases. V lost 6 bases to trimming and J lost 3 bases; unmatched junction nucleotides: 8. Germline V gene sequence: CDR1 SGHTA, CDR2 FQGTGA. The CDR3 spans 15 residues. The CDR3 spells CASRLDRAGYNEQFF. CDR3 nucleotide sequence: TGTGCCAGCAGACTCGACAGGGCAGGCTACAATGAGCAGTTCTTC.

The DNA for the CDR3 is TGTGCCAGCTCACCGCTACCTGGGAAGGCAGATACGCAGTATTTT. Encoded protein: CASSPLPGKADTQYF. V gene TRBV18 combines with J gene TRBJ2-3, with D unresolved. V lost 3 bases and J 4 bases, leaving 14 bases between the germline ends. Germline V gives CDR1 KGHSH, CDR2 LQKENI. The CDR3 totals 15 residues. The full variable domain, with the rest looked up from reference TRBV18 and TRBJ2-3, is NAGVMQNPRHLVRRRGQEARLRCSPMKGHSHVYWYRQLPEEGLKFMVYLQKENIIDESGMPKERFSAEFPKEGPSILRIQQVVRGDSAAYFCASSPLPGKADTQYFGPGTRLTVL.

The V call is TRBV20-1, the J call TRBJ1-6, with no clear D. The CDR3 totals 11 residues. The V gene lost 6 bases and the J gene lost 10 bases, with 10 bases spanning the gap. Germline CDR1 and CDR2: DFQATT and SNEGSKA (reference sequence). In nucleotides, the CDR3 is TGCAGTGCCACCGATGGATCACCCCTCCACTTT. It yields the protein CSATDGSPLHF.

The V call is TRBV30, the J call TRBJ2-2, with D perhaps TRBD2 (6 bases). This CDR3 has 14 amino acids. In germline, CDR1 is GTSNPN, CDR2 SVGIG (reference sequence). V was pared by 5 bases and J by 4 bases, with 14 bases between. Here the CDR3 reads CAWLGGVGTGELFF. The CDR3 DNA follows: TGTGCCTGGTTGGGAGGCGTTGGCACCGGGGAGCTGTTTTTT.

J is TRBJ1-4 and V is TRBV29-1; 8 nucleotides align to TRBD1. V lost 5 bases, J lost 4 bases, and 3 bases stayed unmatched. The CDR3 covers 13 residues. The germline CDR1 and CDR2 sequences are SQVTM and ANQGSEA. The CDR3 bases are TGCAGCGTTAGTACAGGGGGTAATGAAAAACTGTTTTTT. It encodes CSVSTGGNEKLFF.

The chain recombines TRBV6-6 with TRBJ2-1; possible D gene TRBD2, 5 bases. V lost 8 bases and J 2 bases, leaving 13 bases between the germline ends. The CDR3 totals 14 residues. The V gene's germline CDR1 is MNHNY and CDR2 SVGAGI (reference sequence). This chain's CDR3 is CASCQSGTYNEQFF. The CDR3 DNA reads TGTGCCAGCTGTCAATCCGGGACCTACAATGAGCAGTTCTTC.

The chain recombines TRBV4-1 with TRBJ2-2; no clear D gene. CDR1 is MGHRA, CDR2 YSYEKL, per germline. This CDR3 is built from 17 residues. The V and J ends lost 1 base and 0 bases respectively, with 12 bases between them. This CDR3 is CASSQVGAGTNTGELFF. The CDR3 DNA reads TGCGCCAGCAGCCAAGTTGGCGCAGGCACGAACACCGGGGAGCTGTTTTTT.

The chain links TRBV20-1 to TRBJ2-4, with TRBD2 identical over 7 bases. Germline values: CDR1 DFQATT, CDR2 SNEGSKA (reference sequence). V lost 1 base to trimming and J lost 9 bases; unmatched junction nucleotides: 0. This CDR3 comprises 11 residues. As DNA, the CDR3 is TGCAGTGCTAGAGGGGGGGGCATTCAGTACTTC. Amino acid sequence: CSARGGGIQYF.

The chain recombines TRBV27 with TRBJ2-7, with D tentatively TRBD1 or TRBD2 (5 bases each). Trimming stripped 2 bases from V and 0 bases from J, with 17 bases between. This CDR3 spans 17 amino acids. The V gene's germline CDR1 is MNHEY and CDR2 SMNVEV (reference sequence). As DNA, the CDR3 is TGTGCCAGCAGTTTAAACGGTTGGGGGATCGACTCCTACGAGCAGTACTTC. Its translation is CASSLNGWGIDSYEQYF.

The DNA of the CDR3 is TGTGCCAGCAGTTTGACAGGGGATTATGGCTACACCTTC. It yields the protein CASSLTGDYGYTF. The gene calls are TRBV12-3 or TRBV12-4 and TRBJ1-2, with 8 bases fitting TRBD1. This CDR3 has 13 amino acids. Trimming removed 3 bases from V and 5 bases from J; junction bases left unmatched: 2.

This rearrangement joins TRBV12-5 to TRBJ1-1; tentative D call: TRBD1 (5 bases). Germline V gene data show CDR1 as LGHNT and CDR2 as FRNRAP. Trimming left V 7 bases short and J 3 bases short, with 12 bases between. This CDR3 has 13 residues. CDR3 residues: CASAPGLYTEAFF. As DNA, the CDR3 is TGTGCTAGTGCCCCAGGGTTGTACACTGAAGCTTTCTTT.

The J gene is TRBJ2-7, the V gene TRBV19; the D is unclear. The ends were cut back, 5 bases at V and 4 bases at J, with 12 bases in the middle. The CDR3 loop spans 13 amino acids. Germline V lookup: CDR1 LNHDA, CDR2 SQIVND (reference sequence). The CDR3 DNA sequence: TGTGCCAGTAGTGCCCCACACAAGTACGAGCAGTACTTC. Translated, it gives CASSAPHKYEQYF.